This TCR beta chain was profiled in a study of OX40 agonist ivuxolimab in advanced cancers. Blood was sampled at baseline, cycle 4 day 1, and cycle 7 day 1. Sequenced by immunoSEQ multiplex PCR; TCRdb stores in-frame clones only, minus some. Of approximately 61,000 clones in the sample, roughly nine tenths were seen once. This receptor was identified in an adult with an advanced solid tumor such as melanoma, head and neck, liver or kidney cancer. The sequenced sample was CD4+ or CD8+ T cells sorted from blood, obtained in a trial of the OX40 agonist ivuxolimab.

CDR3 loop: CASSRGLAYTQYF. Written as DNA, the CDR3 is TGTGCCAGCAGTAGGGGACTAGCGTATACGCAGTATTTT. The chain combines TRBV27 with TRBJ2-3; the match to TRBD2 covers 10 bases. The germline CDR1 and CDR2 sequences are MNHEY and SMNVEV (reference sequence). This CDR3 is 13 amino acids long. The V segment lost 5 bases and the J segment 7 bases; nucleotides outside the gene matches: 3.